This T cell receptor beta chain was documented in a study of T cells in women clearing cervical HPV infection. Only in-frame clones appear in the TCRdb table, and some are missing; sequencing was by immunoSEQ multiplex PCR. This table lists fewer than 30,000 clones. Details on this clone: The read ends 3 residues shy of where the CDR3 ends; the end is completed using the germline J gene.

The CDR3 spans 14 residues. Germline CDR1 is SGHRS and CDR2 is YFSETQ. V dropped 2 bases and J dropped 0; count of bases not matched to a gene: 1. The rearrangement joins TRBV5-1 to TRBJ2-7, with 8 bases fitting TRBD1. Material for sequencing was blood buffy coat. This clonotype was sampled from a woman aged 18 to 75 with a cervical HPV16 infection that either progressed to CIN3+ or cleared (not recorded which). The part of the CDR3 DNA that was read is TGCGCCAGCAGCTTCCAGGGGGCCTCCTACGAG. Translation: CASSFQGASYE. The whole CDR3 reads CASSFQGASYEQYF.